This T cell receptor (beta chain) was identified in a study of CD8 T cells in Susac syndrome. Study summary: Susac syndrome patients were untreated, on corticosteroids with some adding intravenous immunoglobulin, or on intravenous immunoglobulin only.

Germline V gene lookup returns CDR1 MNHEY and CDR2 SMNVEV (reference sequence). The V end was cut by 1 base, the J end by 7 bases, with 13 bases between. The CDR3 is 14 amino acids. In blood CD8+ and CD4+ T cells, TCR beta underwent sequencing. RNA amounts of roughly 0.45 to 1 ug underwent reverse transcription with random hexamers. TCRdb reprocessed the immunoSEQ multiplex PCR reads with MiXCR, giving one entry per CDR3 protein. This table holds roughly 200,000 distinct CDR3 sequences, 90% to 95% found once. Source material: CD4+ T cells from PBMCs. The clonotype originates from a human donor with Susac syndrome. The chain joins TRBV27 to TRBJ1-1; TRBD1 might be the D (5 bases). Written as DNA, the CDR3 is TGTGCCAGCAGTTTATATTTGGGGCGGGATGAAGCTTTCTTT. This encodes CASSLYLGRDEAFF.